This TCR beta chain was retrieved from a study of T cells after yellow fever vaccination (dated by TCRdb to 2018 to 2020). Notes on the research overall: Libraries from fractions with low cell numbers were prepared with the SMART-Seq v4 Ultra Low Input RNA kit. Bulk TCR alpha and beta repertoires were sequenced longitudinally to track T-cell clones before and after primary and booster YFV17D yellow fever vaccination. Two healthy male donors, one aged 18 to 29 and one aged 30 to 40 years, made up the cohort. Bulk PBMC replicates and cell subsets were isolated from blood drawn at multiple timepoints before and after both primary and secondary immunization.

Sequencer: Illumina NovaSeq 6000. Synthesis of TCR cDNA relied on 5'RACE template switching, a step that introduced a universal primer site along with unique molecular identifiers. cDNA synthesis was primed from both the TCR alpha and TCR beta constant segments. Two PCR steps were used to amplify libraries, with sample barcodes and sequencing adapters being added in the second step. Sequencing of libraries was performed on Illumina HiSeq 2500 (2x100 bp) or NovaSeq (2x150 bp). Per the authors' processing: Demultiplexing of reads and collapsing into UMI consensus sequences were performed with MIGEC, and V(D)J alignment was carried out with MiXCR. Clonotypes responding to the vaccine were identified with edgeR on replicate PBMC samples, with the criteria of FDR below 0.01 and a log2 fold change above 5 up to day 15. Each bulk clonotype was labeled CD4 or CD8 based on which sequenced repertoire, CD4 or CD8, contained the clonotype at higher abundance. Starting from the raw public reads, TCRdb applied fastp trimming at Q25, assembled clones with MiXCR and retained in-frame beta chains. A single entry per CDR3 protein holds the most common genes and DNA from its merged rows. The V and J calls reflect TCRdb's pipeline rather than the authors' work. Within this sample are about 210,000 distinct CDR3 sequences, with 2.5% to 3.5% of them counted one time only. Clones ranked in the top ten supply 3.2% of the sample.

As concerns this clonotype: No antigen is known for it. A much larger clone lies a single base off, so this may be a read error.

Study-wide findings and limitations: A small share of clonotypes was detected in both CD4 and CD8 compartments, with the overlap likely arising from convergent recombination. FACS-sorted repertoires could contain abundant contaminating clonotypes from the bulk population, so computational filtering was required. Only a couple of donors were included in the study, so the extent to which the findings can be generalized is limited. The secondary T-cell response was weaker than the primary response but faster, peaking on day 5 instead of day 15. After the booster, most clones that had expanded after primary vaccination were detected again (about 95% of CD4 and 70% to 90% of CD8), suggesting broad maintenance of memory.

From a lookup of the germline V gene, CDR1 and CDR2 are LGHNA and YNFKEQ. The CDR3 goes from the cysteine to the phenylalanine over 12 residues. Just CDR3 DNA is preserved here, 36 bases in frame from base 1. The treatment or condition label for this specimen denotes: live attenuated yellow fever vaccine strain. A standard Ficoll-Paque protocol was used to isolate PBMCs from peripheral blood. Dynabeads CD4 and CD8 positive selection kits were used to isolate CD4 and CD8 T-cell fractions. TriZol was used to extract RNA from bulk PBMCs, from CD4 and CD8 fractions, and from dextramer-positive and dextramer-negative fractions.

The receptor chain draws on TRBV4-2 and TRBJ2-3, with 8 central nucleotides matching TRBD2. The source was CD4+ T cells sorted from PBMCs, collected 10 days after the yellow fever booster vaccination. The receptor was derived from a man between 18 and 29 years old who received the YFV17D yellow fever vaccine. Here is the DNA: TGTGCCAGCAGCCCGGGGGGGGATACGCCGTATTTT. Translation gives CASSPGGDTPYF.